Listed here are 8 T cell receptor beta chains from one sample, sequenced in a study of CD4 T cells in relation to SARS-CoV-2 and coronaviruses. CD4+ T cells from unexposed donors were obtained before the COVID-19 pandemic (2011-2018). Isolation of CD4+ T cells took place after about 9 days in culture. The table came from immunoSEQ multiplex PCR; TCRdb's copy has only in-frame clones and leaves some out. The sample yields some 16,000 clones, around three quarters seen once. What these receptors recognize is not known. Sequenced sample: CD4+ T cells from PBMCs, cultured in vitro. The source is a human donor in good health.

The rearrangement links TRBV6-1 to TRBJ2-2; D gene unclear. Deletions cut 2 bases from V and 6 bases from J, with 7 bases between. The CDR3 sequence is 13 residues long. Germline V gene sequence: CDR1 MNHNS, CDR2 SASEGT. The CDR3 region has the DNA TGTGCCAGCAGTGAACTAGTCTCCGGGGAGCTGTTTTTT. This encodes CASSELVSGELFF.

The chain has TRBV27 and TRBJ2-7; the D gene is possibly TRBD2 (6 bases). The CDR3 has 15 amino acids. The V and J ends lost 3 bases and 1 base respectively, with 13 bases between them. CDR1 and CDR2 from the germline V gene are MNHEY and SMNVEV (reference sequence). DNA of the CDR3: TGTGCCAGCAGTTTCTTTCGGGAGTCGTCCTACGAGCAGTACTTC. This gives the protein CASSFFRESSYEQYF.

The rearrangement joins TRBV30 to TRBJ1-2, with 9 bases aligning to TRBD1. Germline-derived CDR1 and CDR2 are GTSNPN and SVGIG (reference sequence). The V gene end was trimmed by 6 bases and the J gene end by 4 bases; junction bases not matched to a gene: 15. There are 16 residues in the CDR3. CDR3 loop: CACFRDRVVSGYGYTF. As DNA, the CDR3 is TGTGCCTGTTTCCGGGACAGGGTTGTGTCGGGCTATGGCTACACCTTC. Filled out from reference TRBV30 and TRBJ1-2, the complete variable domain reads SQTIHQWPATLVQPVGSPLSLECTVEGTSNPNLYWYRQAAGRGLQLLFYSVGIGQISSEVPQNLSASRPQDRQFILSSKKLLLSDSGFYLCACFRDRVVSGYGYTFGSGTRLTVV.

The J gene is TRBJ1-1, the V gene TRBV6-2 or TRBV6-3; TRBD1 aligns across 7 bases. CDR3 length: 14 residues. Germline CDR1 MNHEY, CDR2 SVGEGT. Trimming cost V 6 bases and J 5 bases; bases outside gene matches: 9. The CDR3 nucleotides are TGTGCCAGCAGCCAGAACAGGGGATGGACTGAAGCTTTCTTT. Its translation: CASSQNRGWTEAFF.

Only one count was recorded for this clone. The chain is built from TRBV7-8 and TRBJ1-5; D gene uncertain. V gave up 1 base and J gave up 7 bases, with 11 bases separating them. The CDR3 covers 14 residues. The germline V gene has CDR1 SGHVS and CDR2 FQNEAQ. This CDR3 reads CASSLGAASQPQHF. The DNA for the CDR3 is TGTGCCAGCAGCTTAGGCGCAGCATCCCAGCCCCAGCATTTT.

CDR3 sequence reads: CASSEGLAGDHYEQYF. The CDR3 bases are TGTGCCAGCAGCGAAGGACTAGCGGGGGACCACTACGAGCAGTACTTC. This rearrangement joins TRBV5-4 to TRBJ2-7; 13 bases map to TRBD2. This CDR3 is 16 amino acids long. Germline V gene sequence: CDR1 SGHNT, CDR2 YYREEE (reference sequence). Trimming at V came to 4 bases and at J to 3 bases, leaving 7 bases not matched to a gene.

The CDR3 loop is CASSLQGAGNTIYF. The CDR3 DNA follows: TGCGCCAGCAGCTTACAGGGGGCTGGAAACACCATATATTTT. The rearrangement links TRBV5-1 to TRBJ1-3; TRBD1 matches 8 bases. V shed 2 bases, J shed 2 bases, and the junction held 0 bases outside the gene matches. CDR1 is SGHRS and CDR2 is YFSETQ in the germline V gene. The CDR3 is 14 amino acids.

Of note for this clone: A read error may produce the germline difference seen at one junction end. The chain uses TRBV7-2 and TRBJ1-2; the D is unclear. CDR1 is SGHTA, CDR2 FQGNSA, per germline. The CDR3 runs 16 residues. Here the CDR3 reads CASRVGSSDTKYGYTF. The CDR3 coding sequence is TGTGCCAGCAGAGTGGGCAGCTCAGATACTAAGTATGGCTACACCTTC.